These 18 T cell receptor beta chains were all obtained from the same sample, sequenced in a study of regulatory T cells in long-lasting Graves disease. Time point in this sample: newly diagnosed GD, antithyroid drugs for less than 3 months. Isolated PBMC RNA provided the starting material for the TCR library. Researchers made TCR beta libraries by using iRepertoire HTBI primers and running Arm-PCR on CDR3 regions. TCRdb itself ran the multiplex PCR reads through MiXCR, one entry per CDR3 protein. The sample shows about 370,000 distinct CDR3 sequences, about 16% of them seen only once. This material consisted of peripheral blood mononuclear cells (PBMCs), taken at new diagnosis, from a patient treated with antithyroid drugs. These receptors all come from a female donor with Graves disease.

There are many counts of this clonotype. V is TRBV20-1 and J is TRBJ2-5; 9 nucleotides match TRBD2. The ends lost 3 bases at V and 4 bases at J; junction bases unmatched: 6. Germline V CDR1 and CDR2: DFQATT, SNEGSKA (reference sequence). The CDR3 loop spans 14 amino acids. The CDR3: CSARGAGGGETQYF. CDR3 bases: TGCAGTGCTAGGGGGGCGGGAGGGGGAGAGACCCAGTACTTC.

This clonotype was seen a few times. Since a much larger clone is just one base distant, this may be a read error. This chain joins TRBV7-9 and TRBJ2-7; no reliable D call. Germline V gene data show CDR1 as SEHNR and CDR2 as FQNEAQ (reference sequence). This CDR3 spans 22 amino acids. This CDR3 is CAGSPPFEAQGSFTLFYVEQYF. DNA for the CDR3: TGTGCCGGCAGCCCCCCCTTTGAGGCACAAGGGTCATTCACCCTCTTCTACGTTGAGCAGTACTTC.

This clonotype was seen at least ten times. The CDR3 sequence: CASGRTSTTQYF. Here the CDR3 DNA reads TGTGCTAGTGGGCGGACAAGTACGACCCAGTACTTC. The chain has TRBV12-5 and TRBJ2-5; D is perhaps TRBD1 (5 bases). Trimming took off 6 bases at V and 7 bases at J, with 12 bases between the two ends. Germline V gene data show CDR1 as LGHNT and CDR2 as FRNRAP. This CDR3 has 12 residues. The entire variable domain, with the rest obtained from reference TRBV12-5 and TRBJ2-5, is as follows: DARVTQTPRHKVTEMGQEVTMRCQPILGHNTVFWYRQTMMQGLELLAYFRNRAPLDDSGMPKDRFSAEMPDATLATLKIQPSEPRDSAVYFCASGRTSTTQYFGPGTRLLVL.

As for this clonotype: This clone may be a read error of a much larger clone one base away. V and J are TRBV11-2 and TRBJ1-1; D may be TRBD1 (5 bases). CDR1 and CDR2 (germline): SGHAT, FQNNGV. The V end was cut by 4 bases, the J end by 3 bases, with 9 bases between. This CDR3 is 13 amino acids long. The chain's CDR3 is CASSSSGYTEAFF. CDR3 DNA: TGTGCCAGCAGCTCCTCAGGGTACACTGAAGCTTTCTTT. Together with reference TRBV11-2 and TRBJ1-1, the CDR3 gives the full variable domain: EAGVAQSPRYKIIEKRQSVAFWCNPISGHATLYWYQQILGQGPKLLIQFQNNGVVDDSQLPKDRFSAERLKGVDSTLKIQPAKLEDSAVYLCASSSSGYTEAFFGQGTRLTVV.

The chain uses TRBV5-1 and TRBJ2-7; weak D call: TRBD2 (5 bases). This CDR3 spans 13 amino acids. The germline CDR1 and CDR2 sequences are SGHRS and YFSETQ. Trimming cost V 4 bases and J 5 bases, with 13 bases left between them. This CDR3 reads CASSVLGLHEQYF. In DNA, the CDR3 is TGCGCCAGCAGCGTATTAGGACTGCACGAGCAGTACTTC. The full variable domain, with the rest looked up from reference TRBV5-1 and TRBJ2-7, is KAGVTQTPRYLIKTRGQQVTLSCSPISGHRSVSWYQQTPGQGLQFLFEYFSETQRNKGNFPGRFSGRQFSNSRSEMNVSTLELGDSALYLCASSVLGLHEQYFGPGTRLTVT.

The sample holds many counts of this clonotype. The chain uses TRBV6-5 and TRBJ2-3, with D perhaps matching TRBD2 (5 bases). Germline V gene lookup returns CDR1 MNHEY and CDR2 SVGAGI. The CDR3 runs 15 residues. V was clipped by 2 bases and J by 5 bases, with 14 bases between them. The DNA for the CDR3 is TGTGCCAGCAGTTACCGGAAGGGAGTGGGAGATACGCAGTATTTT. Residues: CASSYRKGVGDTQYF.

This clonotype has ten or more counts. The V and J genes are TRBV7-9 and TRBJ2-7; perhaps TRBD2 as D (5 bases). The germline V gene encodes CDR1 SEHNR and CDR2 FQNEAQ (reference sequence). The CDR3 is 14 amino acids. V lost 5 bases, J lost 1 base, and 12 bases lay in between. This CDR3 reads CASSKGLTSYEQYF. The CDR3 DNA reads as TGTGCCAGCAGCAAAGGACTTACGTCCTACGAGCAGTACTTC. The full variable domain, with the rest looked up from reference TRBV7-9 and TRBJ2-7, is DTGVSQNPRHKITKRGQNVTFRCDPISEHNRLYWYRQTLGQGPEFLTYFQNEAQLEKSRLLSDRFSAERPKGSFSTLEIQRTEQGDSAMYLCASSKGLTSYEQYFGPGTRLTVT.

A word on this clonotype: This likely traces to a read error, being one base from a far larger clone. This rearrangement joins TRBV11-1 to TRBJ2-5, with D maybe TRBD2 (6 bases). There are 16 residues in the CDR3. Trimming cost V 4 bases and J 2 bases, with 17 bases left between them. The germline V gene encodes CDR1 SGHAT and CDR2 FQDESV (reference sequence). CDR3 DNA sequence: TGTGCCAGCAGCTCCCGCTTGGGGACTGGGCAAGAGACCCAGTACTTC. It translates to CASSSRLGTGQETQYF.

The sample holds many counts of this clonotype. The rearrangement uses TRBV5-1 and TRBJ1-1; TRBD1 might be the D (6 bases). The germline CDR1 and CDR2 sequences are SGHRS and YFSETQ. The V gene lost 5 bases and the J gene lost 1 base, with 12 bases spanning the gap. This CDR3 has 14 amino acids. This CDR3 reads CASRTMTGNTEAFF. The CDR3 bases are TGCGCCAGCAGAACGATGACAGGGAACACTGAAGCTTTCTTT.

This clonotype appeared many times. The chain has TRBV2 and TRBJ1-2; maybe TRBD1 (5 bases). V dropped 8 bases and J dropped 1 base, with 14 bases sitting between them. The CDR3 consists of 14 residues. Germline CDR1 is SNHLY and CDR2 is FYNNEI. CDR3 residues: CASSPGQDNYGYTF. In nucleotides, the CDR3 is TGTGCCAGCTCCCCGGGGCAGGATAACTATGGCTACACCTTC.

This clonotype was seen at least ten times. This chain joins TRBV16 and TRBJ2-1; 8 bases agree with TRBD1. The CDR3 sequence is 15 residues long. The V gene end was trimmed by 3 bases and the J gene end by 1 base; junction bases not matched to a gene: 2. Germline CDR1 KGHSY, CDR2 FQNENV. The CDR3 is CASSHRTGSYNEQFF. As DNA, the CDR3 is TGTGCCAGCAGCCACCGGACAGGGTCCTACAATGAGCAGTTCTTC.

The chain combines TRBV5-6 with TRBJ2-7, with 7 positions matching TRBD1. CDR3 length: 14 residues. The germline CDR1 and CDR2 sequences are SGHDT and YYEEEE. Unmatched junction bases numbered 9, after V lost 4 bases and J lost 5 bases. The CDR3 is CASSRQGYSHEQYF. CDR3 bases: TGTGCCAGCAGCAGACAGGGATACAGCCACGAGCAGTACTTC.

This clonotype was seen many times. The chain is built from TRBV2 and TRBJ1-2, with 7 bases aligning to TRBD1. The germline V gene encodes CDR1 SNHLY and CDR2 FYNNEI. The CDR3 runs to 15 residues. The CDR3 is CALGEGAWVVYGYTF. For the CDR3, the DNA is TGTGCTCTCGGGGAGGGGGCTTGGGTCGTCTATGGCTACACCTTC.

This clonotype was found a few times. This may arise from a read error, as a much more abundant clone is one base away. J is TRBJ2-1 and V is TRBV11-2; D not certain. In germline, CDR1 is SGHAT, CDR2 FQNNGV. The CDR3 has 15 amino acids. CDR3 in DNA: TGTGCCAGCAACTTAGCTCCGGACTCCTACAATGAGCAGTTCTTC. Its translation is CASNLAPDSYNEQFF. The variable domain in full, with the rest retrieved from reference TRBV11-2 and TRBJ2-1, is EAGVAQSPRYKIIEKRQSVAFWCNPISGHATLYWYQQILGQGPKLLIQFQNNGVVDDSQLPKDRFSAERLKGVDSTLKIQPAKLEDSAVYLCASNLAPDSYNEQFFGPGTRLTVL.

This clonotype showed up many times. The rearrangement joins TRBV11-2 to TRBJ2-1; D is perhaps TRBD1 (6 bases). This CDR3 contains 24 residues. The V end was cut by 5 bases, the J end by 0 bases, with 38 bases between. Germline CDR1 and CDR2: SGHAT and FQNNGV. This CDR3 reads CASSPGDPFTTAPYLRFSYNEQFF. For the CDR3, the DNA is TGTGCCAGCAGCCCAGGGGACCCATTCACGACAGCGCCATACCTACGTTTCTCCTACAATGAGCAGTTCTTC.

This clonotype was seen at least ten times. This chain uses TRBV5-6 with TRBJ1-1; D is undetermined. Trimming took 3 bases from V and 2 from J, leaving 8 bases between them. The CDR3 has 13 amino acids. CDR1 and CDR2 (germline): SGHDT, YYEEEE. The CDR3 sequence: CASSYGFNTEAFF. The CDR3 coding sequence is TGTGCCAGCAGCTATGGATTTAACACTGAAGCTTTCTTT. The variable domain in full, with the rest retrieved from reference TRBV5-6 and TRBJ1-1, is DAGVTQSPTHLIKTRGQQVTLRCSPKSGHDTVSWYQQALGQGPQFIFQYYEEEERQRGNFPDRFSGHQFPNYSSELNVNALLLGDSALYLCASSYGFNTEAFFGQGTRLTVV.

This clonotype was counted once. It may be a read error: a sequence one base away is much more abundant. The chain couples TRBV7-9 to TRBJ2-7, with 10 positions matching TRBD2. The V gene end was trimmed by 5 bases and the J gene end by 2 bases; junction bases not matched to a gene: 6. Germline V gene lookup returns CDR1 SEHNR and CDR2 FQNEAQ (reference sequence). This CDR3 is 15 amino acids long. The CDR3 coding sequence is TGTGCCAGCAGCCCCGGGACTAGCGCCCCCTACGAGCAGTACTTC. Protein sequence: CASSPGTSAPYEQYF.

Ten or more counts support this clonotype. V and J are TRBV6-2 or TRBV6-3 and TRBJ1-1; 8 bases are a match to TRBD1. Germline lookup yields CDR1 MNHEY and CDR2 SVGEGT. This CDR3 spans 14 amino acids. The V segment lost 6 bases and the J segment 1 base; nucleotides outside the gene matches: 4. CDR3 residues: CASSPQGANTEAFF. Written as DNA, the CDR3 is TGTGCCAGCAGCCCCCAGGGGGCGAACACTGAAGCTTTCTTT.